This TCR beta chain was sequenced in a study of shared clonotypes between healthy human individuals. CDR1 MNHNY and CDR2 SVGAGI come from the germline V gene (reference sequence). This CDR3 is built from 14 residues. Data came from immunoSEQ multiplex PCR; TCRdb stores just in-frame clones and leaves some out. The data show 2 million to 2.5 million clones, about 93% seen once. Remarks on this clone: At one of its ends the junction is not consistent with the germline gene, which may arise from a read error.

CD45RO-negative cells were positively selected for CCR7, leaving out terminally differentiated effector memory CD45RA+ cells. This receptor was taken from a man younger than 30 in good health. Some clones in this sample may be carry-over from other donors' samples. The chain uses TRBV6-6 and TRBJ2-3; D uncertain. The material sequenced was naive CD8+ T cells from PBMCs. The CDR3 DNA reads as TGTGCCAGCAGTTACTCGAGAATTCCAGAAACGCAGTATTTT. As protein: CASSYSRIPETQYF.